This TCR beta chain was observed in a study of blood T cell repertoires in COVID-19. Recovered Cohort 3 donors showed two negative PCRs, clearance, or symptom resolution. V lost 0 bases and J 6 bases, leaving 17 bases between the germline ends. Per germline, CDR1 LGHNA and CDR2 YSLEER. The CDR3 has 16 amino acids. Original handling: Amplifying reference gene primers gave estimates of nucleated cell counts. The data were produced by immunoSEQ multiplex PCR, yet TCRdb's version contains in-frame clones alone and is incomplete. The V and J calls and clone size are taken from that table; D and trimming were inferred from the DNA. This table holds hundreds of thousands of clones, about nine tenths found once.

This rearrangement joins TRBV4-3 to TRBJ1-1; tentative D call: TRBD1 (6 bases). This clonotype originated in a man aged 40-49 years who had recovered from COVID-19. The sample taken for sequencing was PBMCs or T cells enriched from blood (not recorded which). The CDR3 here is CASSQESDSVVAEAFF. The CDR3 nucleotides are TGCGCCAGCAGCCAAGAGTCGGACAGTGTGGTCGCTGAAGCTTTCTTT.